This is a list of T cell receptor beta chains from one sample in a study of cytotoxic CD8 clonotypes in ibrutinib-treated CLL. The data were produced by immunoSEQ multiplex PCR, yet TCRdb's version contains in-frame clones alone and is incomplete. The profile shows tens of thousands of clones, approximately 70% of them singletons. Specimen: PBMCs, collected after 12 months of ibrutinib treatment. Receptor source: a human donor with chronic lymphocytic leukemia. The CDR3 runs from the conserved cysteine through the conserved F or W. D genes are given only for firm matches. Rows may omit the clone size; those that give it use once, few, many or a size class.

CDR3 DNA: TGTGCCAGCAGTTCAGGGACCTATGGCTACACCTTC
CDR3 protein: CASSSGTYGYTF
clone size: few
J gene: TRBJ1-2
CDR3 length: 12
D gene: NA
V gene: TRBV27

CDR3 DNA: TGTGCCAGCTCCCTGCAAGGGGGTAGGCAGCCCCAGCATTTT
CDR3 protein: CASSLQGGRQPQHF
clone size: NA
J gene: TRBJ1-5
CDR3 length: 14
D gene: NA
V gene: TRBV6-5

CDR3 DNA: TGTGCCATCAGTGAACAGGGGCTTGATAGCTATGGCTACACCTTC
CDR3 protein: CAISEQGLDSYGYTF
clone size: NA
J gene: TRBJ1-2
CDR3 length: 15
D gene: TRBD1
V gene: TRBV10-3

CDR3 DNA: TGTGCCAGCAGCTTGAGTTCAGGGCGGACTGAAGCTTTCTTT
CDR3 protein: CASSLSSGRTEAFF
clone size: NA
J gene: TRBJ1-1
CDR3 length: 14
D gene: NA
V gene: TRBV7-9

CDR3 DNA: TGTGCCAGCAGTCTCGGGGCGAGTCAGCCCCAGCATTTT
CDR3 protein: CASSLGASQPQHF
clone size: NA
J gene: TRBJ1-5
CDR3 length: 13
D gene: NA
V gene: TRBV6-6

CDR3 DNA: TGCGCCAGCAGCTTGGACCCAGGGGGTCTCCAGCCCCAGCATTTT
CDR3 protein: CASSLDPGGLQPQHF
clone size: NA
J gene: TRBJ1-5
CDR3 length: 15
D gene: TRBD1
V gene: TRBV5-1

CDR3 DNA: TGTGCCAGTAGTATAGACAGAGGCGGCACTGAAGCTTTCTTT
CDR3 protein: CASSIDRGGTEAFF
clone size: NA
J gene: TRBJ1-1
CDR3 length: 14
D gene: NA
V gene: TRBV19

CDR3 DNA: TGTGCCAGCAGCCGGACAGCCCCTTCACCCCTCCACTTT
CDR3 protein: CASSRTAPSPLHF
clone size: medium-sized
J gene: TRBJ1-6
CDR3 length: 13
D gene: NA
V gene: TRBV7-9

CDR3 DNA: TGCGCCAGCAGCCAAGAATTTCCGGGTAATTCACCCCTCCACTTT
CDR3 protein: CASSQEFPGNSPLHF
clone size: NA
J gene: TRBJ1-6
CDR3 length: 15
D gene: NA
V gene: TRBV4-3

CDR3 DNA: TGTGCCACCAGCAGAGATCAGGGGACAGGGTCTTACGAGCAGTACTTC
CDR3 protein: CATSRDQGTGSYEQYF
clone size: NA
J gene: TRBJ2-7
CDR3 length: 16
D gene: TRBD1
V gene: TRBV15

CDR3 DNA: TGTGCCAGCAGTGATGGGACAGGGCGGCTTGGCTACACCTTC
CDR3 protein: CASSDGTGRLGYTF
clone size: few
J gene: TRBJ1-2
CDR3 length: 14
D gene: TRBD1
V gene: TRBV25-1

CDR3 DNA: TGCGCCAGCAGTGTACGGATCGGGGAGCTGTTTTTT
CDR3 protein: CASSVRIGELFF
clone size: NA
J gene: TRBJ2-2
CDR3 length: 12
D gene: NA
V gene: TRBV10-1

CDR3 DNA: TGTGCCTGGAGCCCCAGACGGGACATGGCCAAAAACATTCAGTACTTC
CDR3 protein: CAWSPRRDMAKNIQYF
clone size: NA
J gene: TRBJ2-4
CDR3 length: 16
D gene: NA
V gene: TRBV30

CDR3 DNA: TGTGCCAGCAGCTTAGATGGATACACCGGGGAGCTGTTTTTT
CDR3 protein: CASSLDGYTGELFF
clone size: NA
J gene: TRBJ2-2
CDR3 length: 14
D gene: NA
V gene: TRBV5-4

CDR3 DNA: TGTGCCAGCAGCTCCCCCGGGGGGCCCTACGAGCAGTACTTC
CDR3 protein: CASSSPGGPYEQYF
clone size: NA
J gene: TRBJ2-7
CDR3 length: 14
D gene: NA
V gene: TRBV7-6

CDR3 DNA: TGTGCCAGCTCACCGGGGAGGGGGGAGCAGTACTTC
CDR3 protein: CASSPGRGEQYF
clone size: NA
J gene: TRBJ2-7
CDR3 length: 12
D gene: NA
V gene: TRBV18

CDR3 DNA: TGTGCCAGTAGCTATGGACAGCCCTATAGCAATCAGCCCCAGCATTTT
CDR3 protein: CASSYGQPYSNQPQHF
clone size: NA
J gene: TRBJ1-5
CDR3 length: 16
D gene: NA
V gene: TRBV19

CDR3 DNA: TGTGCCAGCAGTTTAGTCGGGACAGCTAACTATGGCTACACCTTC
CDR3 protein: CASSLVGTANYGYTF
clone size: NA
J gene: TRBJ1-2
CDR3 length: 15
D gene: TRBD1
V gene: TRBV27

CDR3 DNA: TGTGCCAGCAGTCAAAGCGGATCTTACAATGAGCAGTTCTTC
CDR3 protein: CASSQSGSYNEQFF
clone size: NA
J gene: TRBJ2-1
CDR3 length: 14
D gene: NA
V gene: TRBV28

CDR3 DNA: TGTGCCTGGAGTGCTGGGGGTTCGTCAGATACGCAGTATTTT
CDR3 protein: CAWSAGGSSDTQYF
clone size: NA
J gene: TRBJ2-3
CDR3 length: 14
D gene: NA
V gene: TRBV30

CDR3 DNA: TGTGCCATCAGTGAGTCAGGGGCCCCGGTCCTAGGAGCTTTCTTT
CDR3 protein: CAISESGAPVLGAFF
clone size: NA
J gene: TRBJ1-1
CDR3 length: 15
D gene: NA
V gene: TRBV10-3

CDR3 DNA: TGTGCCAGCAGCGGGGACTCGTACAATGAGCAGTTCTTC
CDR3 protein: CASSGDSYNEQFF
clone size: NA
J gene: TRBJ2-1
CDR3 length: 13
D gene: NA
V gene: TRBV7-9

CDR3 DNA: TGCGCCAGCAGCTTGGCGCGGGGACAGGGAGGAGATACGCAGTATTTT
CDR3 protein: CASSLARGQGGDTQYF
clone size: NA
J gene: TRBJ2-3
CDR3 length: 16
D gene: TRBD1
V gene: TRBV5-1

CDR3 DNA: TGTGCCAGCAGCCCCGGGACAGGGTTGTCTGAAGCTTTCTTT
CDR3 protein: CASSPGTGLSEAFF
clone size: NA
J gene: TRBJ1-1
CDR3 length: 14
D gene: TRBD1
V gene: TRBV6-5

CDR3 DNA: TGTGCCAGCAGTAGGGCAGGGAATAATTCACCCCTCCACTTT
CDR3 protein: CASSRAGNNSPLHF
clone size: NA
J gene: TRBJ1-6
CDR3 length: 14
D gene: NA
V gene: TRBV28

CDR3 DNA: TGTGCCAGCAGCTTAGATCTAGGACAGGGAAGCGAGCAGTACTTC
CDR3 protein: CASSLDLGQGSEQYF
clone size: once
J gene: TRBJ2-7
CDR3 length: 15
D gene: TRBD1
V gene: TRBV11-2

CDR3 DNA: TGTGCCAGCAGCGTCTTCCGGGACAGGGGGCTAAGGAACTATGGCTACACCTTC
CDR3 protein: CASSVFRDRGLRNYGYTF
clone size: NA
J gene: TRBJ1-2
CDR3 length: 18
D gene: TRBD1
V gene: TRBV7-8

CDR3 DNA: TGTGCCAGCACCGCAATCAGGGGAGGGGACACTGAAGCTTTCTTT
CDR3 protein: CASTAIRGGDTEAFF
clone size: NA
J gene: TRBJ1-1
CDR3 length: 15
D gene: NA
V gene: TRBV6-1